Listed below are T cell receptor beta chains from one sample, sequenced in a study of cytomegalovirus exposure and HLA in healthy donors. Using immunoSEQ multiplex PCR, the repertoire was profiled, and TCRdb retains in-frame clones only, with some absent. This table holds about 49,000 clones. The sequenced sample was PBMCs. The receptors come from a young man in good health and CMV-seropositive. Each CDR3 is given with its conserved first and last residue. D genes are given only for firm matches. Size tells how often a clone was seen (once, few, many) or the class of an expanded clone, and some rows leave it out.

CDR3aa: CASSPPGTSVSEQFF
CDR3nt: TGTGCCAGCAGCCCGCCTGGGACTAGCGTTTCTGAGCAGTTCTTC
d_gene: TRBD2
v_gene: TRBV7-9
j_gene: TRBJ2-1
abundance: -
len: 15

CDR3aa: CASSFAIQGREAFF
CDR3nt: TGTGCCAGCAGCTTTGCTATACAGGGACGGGAAGCTTTCTTT
d_gene: -
v_gene: TRBV11-2
j_gene: TRBJ1-1
abundance: -
len: 14

CDR3aa: CASRAPGGKTAREETQYF
CDR3nt: TGTGCCAGCAGGGCCCCAGGGGGCAAAACGGCTCGGGAGGAGACCCAGTACTTC
d_gene: TRBD1
v_gene: TRBV2
j_gene: TRBJ2-5
abundance: -
len: 18

CDR3aa: CASTLGGEAFF
CDR3nt: TGTGCCAGCACCCTAGGAGGTGAAGCTTTCTTT
d_gene: -
v_gene: TRBV28
j_gene: TRBJ1-1
abundance: -
len: 11

CDR3aa: CASSQVNLGLAGEETQYF
CDR3nt: TGCGCCAGCAGCCAAGTTAACCTCGGACTAGCGGGAGAGGAGACCCAGTACTTC
d_gene: TRBD2
v_gene: TRBV4-1
j_gene: TRBJ2-5
abundance: -
len: 18

CDR3aa: CSVDGLAGGSYEQYF
CDR3nt: TGCAGCGTGGACGGACTAGCGGGAGGGTCCTACGAGCAGTACTTC
d_gene: TRBD2
v_gene: TRBV29-1
j_gene: TRBJ2-7
abundance: -
len: 15

CDR3aa: CASSQTVVEGGYTF
CDR3nt: TGTGCCAGCAGCCAAACGGTCGTGGAGGGAGGCTACACCTTC
d_gene: -
v_gene: TRBV4-2
j_gene: TRBJ1-2
abundance: -
len: 14

CDR3aa: CASSLGQYTEAFF
CDR3nt: TGTGCCAGCTCACTCGGACAGTACACTGAAGCTTTCTTT
d_gene: -
v_gene: TRBV18
j_gene: TRBJ1-1
abundance: -
len: 13

CDR3aa: CASSQDGAGLTNNEQFF
CDR3nt: TGTGCCAGCAGCCAAGATGGGGCGGGACTAACGAACAATGAGCAGTTCTTC
d_gene: TRBD2
v_gene: TRBV4-2
j_gene: TRBJ2-1
abundance: -
len: 17

CDR3aa: CASSQGASGNQPQHF
CDR3nt: TGTGCCAGTAGTCAGGGGGCGAGTGGTAATCAGCCCCAGCATTTT
d_gene: TRBD1
v_gene: TRBV19
j_gene: TRBJ1-5
abundance: -
len: 15

CDR3aa: CASSLDSQETQYF
CDR3nt: TGTGCCAGCAGCCTGGACAGCCAAGAGACCCAGTACTTC
d_gene: -
v_gene: TRBV6-1
j_gene: TRBJ2-5
abundance: -
len: 13

CDR3aa: CASSIGKNTEAFF
CDR3nt: TGTGCCAGTAGTATCGGTAAGAACACTGAAGCTTTCTTT
d_gene: -
v_gene: TRBV19
j_gene: TRBJ1-1
abundance: -
len: 13

CDR3aa: CATSRANQPQHF
CDR3nt: TGTGCCACCAGCAGGGCTAATCAGCCCCAGCATTTT
d_gene: -
v_gene: TRBV15
j_gene: TRBJ1-5
abundance: -
len: 12

CDR3aa: CASSTGGSNTEAFF
CDR3nt: TGCGCCAGCAGCACTGGGGGGTCGAACACTGAAGCTTTCTTT
d_gene: -
v_gene: TRBV5-1
j_gene: TRBJ1-1
abundance: -
len: 14

CDR3aa: CASKTTGSGYGYTF
CDR3nt: TGTGCCAGCAAGACCACAGGGTCGGGCTATGGCTACACCTTC
d_gene: -
v_gene: TRBV2
j_gene: TRBJ1-2
abundance: -
len: 14

CDR3aa: CASSAPRQGGRDSPLHF
CDR3nt: TGTGCCAGCAGCGCCCCAAGACAGGGGGGGAGGGATTCACCCCTCCACTTT
d_gene: TRBD1
v_gene: TRBV9
j_gene: TRBJ1-6
abundance: -
len: 17

CDR3aa: CASSFGQGDEQFF
CDR3nt: TGTGCCAGCAGCTTTGGGCAGGGCGATGAGCAGTTCTTC
d_gene: -
v_gene: TRBV7-8
j_gene: TRBJ2-1
abundance: -
len: 13

CDR3aa: CATGGGIEQYF
CDR3nt: TGTGCCACGGGCGGGGGGATCGAGCAGTACTTC
d_gene: TRBD2
v_gene: TRBV19
j_gene: TRBJ2-7
abundance: -
len: 11

CDR3aa: CAWSGEYYEQYF
CDR3nt: TGTGCCTGGAGCGGTGAATACTACGAGCAGTACTTC
d_gene: -
v_gene: TRBV30
j_gene: TRBJ2-7
abundance: -
len: 12

CDR3aa: CASSKQGAQGEKLFF
CDR3nt: TGTGCCAGCAGTAAACAGGGGGCGCAGGGGGAAAAACTGTTTTTT
d_gene: TRBD1
v_gene: TRBV2
j_gene: TRBJ1-4
abundance: -
len: 15

CDR3aa: CASQGSGANVLTF
CDR3nt: TGTGCCAGCCAGGGTTCTGGGGCCAACGTCCTGACTTTC
d_gene: -
v_gene: TRBV7-3
j_gene: TRBJ2-6
abundance: -
len: 13

CDR3aa: CASSVGTGQETQYF
CDR3nt: TGTGCCAGCAGTGTAGGGACAGGGCAAGAGACCCAGTACTTC
d_gene: TRBD1
v_gene: TRBV6-1
j_gene: TRBJ2-5
abundance: -
len: 14

CDR3aa: CARSSDQGYEQYF
CDR3nt: TGTGCCAGAAGTTCAGACCAGGGGTACGAGCAGTACTTC
d_gene: -
v_gene: TRBV5-3
j_gene: TRBJ2-7
abundance: -
len: 13

CDR3aa: CASGQVNQPQHF
CDR3nt: TGTGCCTCGGGACAGGTAAATCAGCCCCAGCATTTT
d_gene: TRBD1
v_gene: TRBV9
j_gene: TRBJ1-5
abundance: -
len: 12

CDR3aa: CSAALRSGLTDTQYF
CDR3nt: TGCAGCGCTGCCCTAAGGAGCGGTCTCACAGATACGCAGTATTTT
d_gene: -
v_gene: TRBV29-1
j_gene: TRBJ2-3
abundance: -
len: 15

CDR3aa: CASSKGTGPTDTQYF
CDR3nt: TGTGCCAGCAGTAAGGGGACAGGGCCCACAGATACGCAGTATTTT
d_gene: TRBD1
v_gene: TRBV5-8
j_gene: TRBJ2-3
abundance: -
len: 15

CDR3aa: CASSIVRGGEKLFF
CDR3nt: TGTGCCAGTAGTATAGTTAGGGGGGGTGAAAAACTGTTTTTT
d_gene: -
v_gene: TRBV19
j_gene: TRBJ1-4
abundance: -
len: 14

CDR3aa: CGRRGGLGNEKLFF
CDR3nt: TGCGGCCGGAGGGGGGGTCTGGGTAATGAAAAACTGTTTTTT
d_gene: -
v_gene: TRBV29-1
j_gene: TRBJ1-4
abundance: -
len: 14

CDR3aa: CASSLSGTGAYEQYF
CDR3nt: TGTGCCAGCAGCCTTTCCGGGACAGGAGCCTACGAGCAGTACTTC
d_gene: TRBD1
v_gene: TRBV7-9
j_gene: TRBJ2-7
abundance: -
len: 15

CDR3aa: CAIQTGIEAFF
CDR3nt: TGTGCCATCCAAACAGGCATTGAAGCTTTCTTT
d_gene: -
v_gene: TRBV5-4
j_gene: TRBJ1-1
abundance: -
len: 11

CDR3aa: CASSLDHGTGQKLFF
CDR3nt: TGTGCCAGCAGCTTAGATCACGGGACAGGGCAAAAACTGTTTTTT
d_gene: TRBD1
v_gene: TRBV11-3
j_gene: TRBJ1-4
abundance: -
len: 15

CDR3aa: CASKLVGTGGEQYF
CDR3nt: TGTGCCAGCAAATTGGTTGGGACAGGGGGAGAACAGTACTTC
d_gene: TRBD1
v_gene: TRBV6-1
j_gene: TRBJ2-7
abundance: -
len: 14

CDR3aa: CASRIQITGELFF
CDR3nt: TGTGCCAGCAGGATCCAGATCACCGGGGAGCTGTTTTTT
d_gene: -
v_gene: TRBV2
j_gene: TRBJ2-2
abundance: -
len: 13

CDR3aa: CAAYSLAKNIQYF
CDR3nt: TGTGCCGCGTATTCTCTAGCCAAAAACATTCAGTACTTC
d_gene: -
v_gene: TRBV10-3
j_gene: TRBJ2-4
abundance: -
len: 13

CDR3aa: CAWSVLAGAYEQYF
CDR3nt: TGTGCCTGGAGTGTACTAGCGGGAGCCTACGAGCAGTACTTC
d_gene: TRBD2
v_gene: TRBV30
j_gene: TRBJ2-7
abundance: -
len: 14

CDR3aa: CASTPTGGTYEQYF
CDR3nt: TGTGCCAGCACCCCAACAGGGGGCACCTACGAGCAGTACTTC
d_gene: TRBD1
v_gene: TRBV28
j_gene: TRBJ2-7
abundance: -
len: 14

CDR3aa: CASSLGAHGANVLTF
CDR3nt: TGTGCCAGCAGCTTAGGGGCTCACGGGGCCAACGTCCTGACTTTC
d_gene: -
v_gene: TRBV7-9
j_gene: TRBJ2-6
abundance: -
len: 15

CDR3aa: CASSPGTGLRAFF
CDR3nt: TGCGCCAGTAGTCCCGGGACAGGGTTACGAGCTTTCTTT
d_gene: TRBD1
v_gene: TRBV10-1
j_gene: TRBJ1-1
abundance: -
len: 13

CDR3aa: CASSTTGAHEQYF
CDR3nt: TGCGCCAGCAGCACAACAGGGGCCCACGAGCAGTACTTC
d_gene: TRBD1
v_gene: TRBV5-1
j_gene: TRBJ2-7
abundance: -
len: 13

CDR3aa: CASGDRANYGYTF
CDR3nt: TGTGCCAGCGGGGACAGGGCTAACTATGGCTACACCTTC
d_gene: TRBD1
v_gene: TRBV27
j_gene: TRBJ1-2
abundance: -
len: 13

CDR3aa: CASSVDRGRGEKLFF
CDR3nt: TGTGCCAGCAGTGTCGACAGGGGGCGAGGTGAAAAACTGTTTTTT
d_gene: TRBD1
v_gene: TRBV6-4
j_gene: TRBJ1-4
abundance: medium-sized
len: 15

CDR3aa: CASSLSAGTPNYGYTF
CDR3nt: TGTGCCAGCAGTTTATCAGCGGGTACCCCTAACTATGGCTACACCTTC
d_gene: -
v_gene: TRBV27
j_gene: TRBJ1-2
abundance: -
len: 16

CDR3aa: CASSESGRQGGTDTQYF
CDR3nt: TGCGCCAGCAGTGAGTCGGGACGACAGGGAGGCACAGATACGCAGTATTTT
d_gene: TRBD1
v_gene: TRBV10-1
j_gene: TRBJ2-3
abundance: -
len: 17

CDR3aa: CASSLGPIYGYTF
CDR3nt: TGTGCCAGCAGCTTAGGGCCGATCTATGGCTACACCTTC
d_gene: -
v_gene: TRBV7-2
j_gene: TRBJ1-2
abundance: -
len: 13

CDR3aa: CASSSRLAPHYEQYF
CDR3nt: TGTGCCAGCAGCTCCCGACTAGCTCCTCACTACGAGCAGTACTTC
d_gene: TRBD2
v_gene: TRBV7-9
j_gene: TRBJ2-7
abundance: -
len: 15

CDR3aa: CASSPKAGETYEQYF
CDR3nt: TGTGCCAGCAGCCCAAAAGCGGGAGAAACCTACGAGCAGTACTTC
d_gene: TRBD2
v_gene: TRBV9
j_gene: TRBJ2-7
abundance: -
len: 15

CDR3aa: CASSLAGDTGSSYEQYF
CDR3nt: TGTGCCAGCAGCTTAGCTGGGGACACTGGTTCCTCCTACGAGCAGTACTTC
d_gene: -
v_gene: TRBV13
j_gene: TRBJ2-7
abundance: -
len: 17

CDR3aa: CAVSEGGATYEQYF
CDR3nt: TGTGCCGTCAGTGAGGGCGGGGCAACCTACGAGCAGTACTTC
d_gene: -
v_gene: TRBV10-3
j_gene: TRBJ2-7
abundance: -
len: 14

CDR3aa: CASSPDREEKLFF
CDR3nt: TGTGCCAGCAGTCCCGACAGGGAGGAAAAACTGTTTTTT
d_gene: TRBD1
v_gene: TRBV27
j_gene: TRBJ1-4
abundance: -
len: 13

CDR3aa: CASSLDRGATDTQYF
CDR3nt: TGCGCCAGCAGCTTGGACAGGGGTGCGACAGATACGCAGTATTTT
d_gene: TRBD1
v_gene: TRBV5-1
j_gene: TRBJ2-3
abundance: -
len: 15

CDR3aa: CAVQKGEYPGEQYF
CDR3nt: TGTGCCGTCCAAAAGGGGGAATACCCTGGAGAGCAGTACTTC
d_gene: -
v_gene: TRBV10-3
j_gene: TRBJ2-5
abundance: -
len: 14

CDR3aa: CASSGPGQAHNEQFF
CDR3nt: TGTGCCAGCTCAGGACCGGGACAGGCACACAATGAGCAGTTCTTC
d_gene: TRBD1
v_gene: TRBV18
j_gene: TRBJ2-1
abundance: -
len: 15

CDR3aa: CASTSGGLAGPFTDTQYF
CDR3nt: TGTGCCAGTACCAGCGGGGGACTAGCGGGACCCTTCACAGATACGCAGTATTTT
d_gene: TRBD2
v_gene: TRBV19
j_gene: TRBJ2-3
abundance: -
len: 18

CDR3aa: CASSAGTGSDQPQHF
CDR3nt: TGTGCCAGCAGCGCCGGGACAGGGTCTGATCAGCCCCAGCATTTT
d_gene: TRBD1
v_gene: TRBV9
j_gene: TRBJ1-5
abundance: -
len: 15